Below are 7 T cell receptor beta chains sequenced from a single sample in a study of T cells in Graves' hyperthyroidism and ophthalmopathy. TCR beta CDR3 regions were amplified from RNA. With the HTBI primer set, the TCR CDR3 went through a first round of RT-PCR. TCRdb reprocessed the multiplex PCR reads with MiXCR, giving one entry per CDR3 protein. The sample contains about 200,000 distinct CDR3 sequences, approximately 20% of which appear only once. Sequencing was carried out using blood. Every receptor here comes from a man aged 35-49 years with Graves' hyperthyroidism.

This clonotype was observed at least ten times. DNA of the CDR3: TGTGCCAGCAGCCCTACAGAGGCTGAAGCTTTCTTT. Translation: CASSPTEAEAFF. This sequence joins TRBV6-2 or TRBV6-3 and TRBJ1-1, with unresolved D. V was cut by 6 bases and J by 6 bases, with 11 bases left in between. Germline CDR1 reads MNHEY; CDR2 reads SVGEGT. The CDR3 totals 12 residues.

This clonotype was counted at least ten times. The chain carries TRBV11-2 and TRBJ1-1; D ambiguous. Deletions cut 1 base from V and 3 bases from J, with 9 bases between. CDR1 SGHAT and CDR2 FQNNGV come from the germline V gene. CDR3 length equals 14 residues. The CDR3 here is CASSLVRAYTEAFF. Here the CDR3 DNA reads TGTGCCAGCAGCTTAGTTCGGGCATACACTGAAGCTTTCTTT.

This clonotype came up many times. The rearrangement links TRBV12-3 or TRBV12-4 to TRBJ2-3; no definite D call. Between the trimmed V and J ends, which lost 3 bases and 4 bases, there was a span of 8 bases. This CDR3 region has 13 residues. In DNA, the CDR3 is TGTGCCAGCAGTTTGTTGGAGTCAGATACGCAGTATTTT. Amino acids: CASSLLESDTQYF.

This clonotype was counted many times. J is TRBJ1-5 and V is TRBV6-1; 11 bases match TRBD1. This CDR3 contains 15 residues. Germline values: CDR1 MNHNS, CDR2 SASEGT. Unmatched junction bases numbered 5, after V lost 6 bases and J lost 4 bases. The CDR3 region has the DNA TGTGCCAGCAGCCAGGGGACAGGGGGAAATCAGCCCCAGCATTTT. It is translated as CASSQGTGGNQPQHF.

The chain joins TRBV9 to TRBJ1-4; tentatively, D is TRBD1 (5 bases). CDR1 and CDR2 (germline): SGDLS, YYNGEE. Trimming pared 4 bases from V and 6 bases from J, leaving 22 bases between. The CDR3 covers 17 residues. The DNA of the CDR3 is TGTGCCAGCAGCTTTAGGGCAGGGTTTTCTTCGGATGAAAAACTGTTTTTT. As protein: CASSFRAGFSSDEKLFF.

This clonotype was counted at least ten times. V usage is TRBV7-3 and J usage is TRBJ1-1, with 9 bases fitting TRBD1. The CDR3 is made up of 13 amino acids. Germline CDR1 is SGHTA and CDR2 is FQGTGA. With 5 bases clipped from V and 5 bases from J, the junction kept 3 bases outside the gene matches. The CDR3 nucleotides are TGTGCCAGCAGCCGGGGGACAGGGACTGAAGCTTTCTTT. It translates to CASSRGTGTEAFF.

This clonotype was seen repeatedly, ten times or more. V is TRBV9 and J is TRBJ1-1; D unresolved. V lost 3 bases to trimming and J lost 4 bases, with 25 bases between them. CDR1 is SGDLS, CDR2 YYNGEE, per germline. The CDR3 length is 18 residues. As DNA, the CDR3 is TGTGCCAGCAGCGACGGTTTAGGAGGTTGGGCACTAAGCACTGAAGCTTTCTTT. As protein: CASSDGLGGWALSTEAFF.